Given below is one T cell receptor (beta chain) in context. Germline CDR1 and CDR2: MNHEY and SVGEGT. The V and J ends lost 3 bases and 2 bases, in that order; junction bases with no gene match: 8. CDR3 length equals 17 residues. Clones were read by immunoSEQ multiplex PCR, and TCRdb kept only the in-frame ones, dropping some. The sample has 300,000 to 350,000 clones, 75% to 90% seen once. The source of the sample is a study of blood T cell repertoires in COVID-19. This sequence was found in a young man who had recovered from COVID-19. Sequenced material: PBMCs or T cells enriched from blood (not recorded which). This chain uses TRBV6-2 or TRBV6-3 with TRBJ2-7; the match to TRBD2 covers 12 bases. The CDR3, as DNA: TGTGCCAGCAGTTATCTGACTAGCGGGGGCAATACCTACGAGCAGTACTTC. It is translated as CASSYLTSGGNTYEQYF.